The 27 T cell receptor beta chains reported below all come from one sample, sequenced in a study of blood T cell repertoires in COVID-19. The repertoire was sequenced with immunoSEQ multiplex PCR; TCRdb's copy has only in-frame clones and lacks some. The sample lists approximately 150,000 clones; 79% were seen once. The specimen was peripheral blood. The receptors originated from a woman aged 55 to 70 with COVID-19, enrolled during active disease.

The genes are TRBV28 and TRBJ2-5, with 8 bases aligning to TRBD2. This CDR3 contains 14 residues. V gave up 7 bases and J gave up 4 bases; unmatched junction bases: 8. Germline values: CDR1 MDHEN, CDR2 SYDVKM. CDR3 nucleotide sequence: TGTGCCAGCATCCCTAGCGGGCGTCTAGAGACCCAGTACTTC. It encodes CASIPSGRLETQYF. The whole variable domain, filled in from reference TRBV28 and TRBJ2-5, reads DVKVTQSSRYLVKRTGEKVFLECVQDMDHENMFWYRQDPGLGLRLIYFSYDVKMKEKGDIPEGYSVSREKKERFSLILESASTNQTSMYLCASIPSGRLETQYFGPGTRLLVL.

The chain recombines TRBV9 with TRBJ2-5, with TRBD2 matching over 8 bases. This CDR3 is built from 16 residues. Germline-derived CDR1 and CDR2 are SGDLS and YYNGEE. The junction had 8 bases not matched to a gene; V was cut back by 0 bases and J by 4 bases. The CDR3 DNA is TGTGCCAGCAGCGTAGGGGAACTAGCGGCGATAGAGACCCAGTACTTC. Protein sequence: CASSVGELAAIETQYF.

This chain links TRBV10-1 with TRBJ2-5; TRBD1 matches 7 bases. The trim removed 4 bases at V and 3 bases at J, leaving 8 bases unmatched. CDR1 is WNHNN, CDR2 SYGVQD, per germline (reference sequence). CDR3 size: 15 residues. The CDR3: CASSAGTADKETQYF. The CDR3 DNA follows: TGCGCCAGCAGTGCCGGGACAGCGGACAAAGAGACCCAGTACTTC.

The V and J genes are TRBV5-8 and TRBJ1-1; TRBD1 is a possible D gene (5 bases). The CDR3 sequence is 12 residues long. V was cut by 1 base and J by 4 bases, with 5 bases left in between. Germline CDR1 SGHTS, CDR2 YDEGEE. The CDR3 DNA sequence: TGTGCCAGCAGCTTGAGGGGCACTGAAGCTTTCTTT. This codes for CASSLRGTEAFF.

The V and J genes are TRBV19 and TRBJ1-2; D is uncertain. The CDR3 has 13 amino acids. V was clipped by 0 bases and J by 6 bases, with 8 bases between them. Germline V CDR1 and CDR2: LNHDA, SQIVND (reference sequence). The CDR3 protein is CASSIETRNGYTF. The CDR3 DNA sequence: TGTGCCAGTAGTATAGAAACGAGGAATGGCTACACCTTC. The full variable domain, rest sourced from reference TRBV19 and TRBJ1-2, is DGGITQSPKYLFRKEGQNVTLSCEQNLNHDAMYWYRQDPGQGLRLIYYSQIVNDFQKGDIAEGYSVSREKKESFPLTVTSAQKNPTAFYLCASSIETRNGYTFGSGTRLTVV.

The chain joins TRBV2 to TRBJ2-7, with 8 bases lining up with TRBD1. The V segment lost 5 bases and the J segment 6 bases; nucleotides outside the gene matches: 3. The CDR3 totals 12 residues. From germline, CDR1 is SNHLY and CDR2 FYNNEI. CDR3 sequence: CASSIDRGEQYV. The CDR3 region has the DNA TGTGCCAGCAGTATAGACAGGGGCGAGCAGTACGTC.

The chain joins TRBV5-6 to TRBJ2-7, with D unclear. V was cut by 1 base and J by 2 bases, with 13 bases left in between. CDR1 SGHDT and CDR2 YYEEEE come from the germline V gene. The CDR3 length is 15 residues. The CDR3 sequence is CASSLPGSVPYEQYV. CDR3 in DNA: TGTGCCAGCAGCTTGCCCGGTAGTGTGCCCTACGAGCAGTACGTC.

The rearrangement uses TRBV5-4 and TRBJ2-2; D may be TRBD1 (6 bases). This CDR3 is built from 15 residues. CDR1 is SGHNT, CDR2 YYREEE, per germline (reference sequence). Trimming left V 5 bases short and J 2 bases short, with 13 bases between. In nucleotides, the CDR3 is TGTGCCAGCAGTCTCCGACAGGTTAACACCGGGGAGCTGTTTTTT. Protein: CASSLRQVNTGELFF.

The J gene is TRBJ2-7, the V gene TRBV6-2 or TRBV6-3; D is unresolved. V shed 4 bases and J shed 3 bases, with 10 bases lying between them. The CDR3 consists of 13 residues. Germline V gene sequence: CDR1 MNHEY, CDR2 SVGEGT. This CDR3 is CASSFNYYYEQYF. CDR3 DNA: TGTGCCAGCAGTTTTAACTATTACTACGAGCAGTACTTC.

The chain couples TRBV11-2 to TRBJ1-4; no definite D call. CDR1 is SGHAT and CDR2 is FQNNGV in the germline V gene. This CDR3 is 14 amino acids long. The ends were cut back, 5 bases at V and 3 bases at J, with 10 bases in the middle. CDR3 protein: CASSTHLPNEKLFF. Written as DNA, the CDR3 is TGTGCCAGCAGCACACACCTCCCTAATGAAAAACTGTTTTTT.

Note on this clone: Different DNA sequences within this sample yield the same CDR3. CDR3 DNA sequence: TGTGCCAGCAGCTATGGGACAGGGGGTAACACTGAAGCTTTCTTT. This translates into CASSYGTGGNTEAFF. The chain combines TRBV5-6 with TRBJ1-1; 11 bases are a match to TRBD1. The CDR3 covers 15 residues. V lost 3 bases to trimming and J lost 2 bases; unmatched junction nucleotides: 3. From germline, CDR1 is SGHDT and CDR2 YYEEEE.

The gene calls are TRBV18 and TRBJ2-7; D is perhaps TRBD2 (6 bases). CDR3 length: 13 amino acids. The germline V gene encodes CDR1 KGHSH and CDR2 LQKENI. V was clipped by 5 bases and J by 4 bases, with 12 bases between them. The DNA of the CDR3 is TGTGCCAGCTCATCGGGACTCGCATACGAGCAGTACGTC. It translates to CASSSGLAYEQYV.

The CDR3 bases are TGTGCCAGCAGTTACTCGATAGGGGGGGGGCCAGATACGCAGTATTTT. This gives the protein CASSYSIGGGPDTQYF. The V call is TRBV6-2 or TRBV6-3, the J call TRBJ2-3, with TRBD2 as a possible D gene (7 bases). The germline V gene encodes CDR1 MNHEY and CDR2 SVGEGT. Trimming left V 0 bases short and J 4 bases short, with 14 bases between. The CDR3 consists of 16 residues.

The count of this clone is one. V usage is TRBV10-3 and J usage is TRBJ2-1; 8 positions match TRBD1. The V segment lost 3 bases and the J segment 8 bases; nucleotides outside the gene matches: 15. From germline, CDR1 is ENHRY and CDR2 SYGVKD. The CDR3 runs 17 residues. The CDR3 loop is CAISDGRGRGPRDEQFF. In nucleotides, the CDR3 is TGTGCCATCAGTGATGGAAGGGGCAGGGGGCCTCGGGATGAGCAGTTCTTC.

This chain uses TRBV28 with TRBJ1-6; the D is unclear. This CDR3 is built from 14 residues. Germline V CDR1 and CDR2: MDHEN, SYDVKM. V shed 3 bases and J shed 7 bases, with 10 bases lying between them. DNA for the CDR3: TGTGCCAGCAGTTTCAACAGTCGGAATTCACCCCTCCACTTT. Translated: CASSFNSRNSPLHF.

This chain uses TRBV27 with TRBJ2-3; 9 bases match TRBD2. Unmatched junction bases numbered 10, after V lost 3 bases and J lost 3 bases. This CDR3 is built from 17 residues. Germline V gene sequence: CDR1 MNHEY, CDR2 SMNVEV (reference sequence). CDR3 sequence reads: CASSLGREGPGTDTQYF. The DNA of the CDR3 is TGTGCCAGCAGTTTGGGGCGGGAGGGCCCGGGGACAGATACGCAGTATTTT.

V gene TRBV6-5 combines with J gene TRBJ1-4; D is undetermined. From germline, CDR1 is MNHEY and CDR2 SVGAGI. The CDR3 spans 14 residues. V was trimmed by 6 bases and J by 8 bases, leaving 16 bases between them. The CDR3 loop is CASRSRISGEKLFF. CDR3 nucleotide sequence: TGTGCCAGCAGAAGTCGGATCTCCGGGGAAAAACTGTTTTTT.

The chain couples TRBV9 to TRBJ2-1; 12 bases fit TRBD2. Unmatched junction bases numbered 8, after V lost 0 bases and J lost 10 bases. Per the germline V gene, CDR1 is SGDLS and CDR2 is YYNGEE. The CDR3 has 16 residues. For the CDR3, the DNA is TGTGCCAGCAGCGTAGAGGCTAGCGGGGGGGCGGAGGAGCAGTTCTTC. It translates to CASSVEASGGAEEQFF.

This chain links TRBV28 with TRBJ1-5, with 11 positions matching TRBD1. The CDR3 has 17 residues. V dropped 11 bases and J dropped 6; count of bases not matched to a gene: 18. Germline CDR1 and CDR2: MDHEN and SYDVKM. CDR3 loop: CACLTRGGQGASQPQHF. The CDR3 DNA is TGTGCCTGCCTAACACGGGGTGGACAGGGGGCATCTCAGCCCCAGCATTTT. Drawing the rest from reference TRBV28 and TRBJ1-5, the complete variable domain is DVKVTQSSRYLVKRTGEKVFLECVQDMDHENMFWYRQDPGLGLRLIYFSYDVKMKEKGDIPEGYSVSREKKERFSLILESASTNQTSMYLCACLTRGGQGASQPQHFGDGTRLSIL.

J is TRBJ2-3 and V is TRBV13; the D gene is possibly TRBD1 (5 bases). This CDR3 contains 14 residues. Trimming removed 3 bases from V and 1 base from J, with 8 bases in between. CDR1 is PRHDT and CDR2 is FYEKMQ in the germline V gene (reference sequence). The CDR3 nucleotides are TGTGCCAGCAGCTTGGAGACAGGCACAGATACGCAGTATTTT. Translation: CASSLETGTDTQYF.

The rearrangement uses TRBV6-5 and TRBJ1-4; 7 bases are shared with TRBD1. The CDR3 totals 15 residues. Looked up from germline, CDR1 is MNHEY and CDR2 is SVGAGI. Trimming cost V 7 bases and J 8 bases; bases outside gene matches: 13. The CDR3 is CASTHRGGGYEKLFF. The CDR3 coding sequence is TGTGCCAGCACCCACCGAGGGGGCGGATACGAAAAACTGTTTTTT.

V gene TRBV2 combines with J gene TRBJ1-6, with D unresolved. Germline values: CDR1 SNHLY, CDR2 FYNNEI. This CDR3 region has 12 residues. Trimming shortened V by 4 bases and J by 8 bases, and 6 bases separated the two germline ends. CDR3 loop: CASSAGYSPLHF. CDR3 nucleotide sequence: TGTGCCAGCAGTGCGGGTTATTCACCCCTCCACTTT.

The chain combines TRBV5-8 with TRBJ2-6, with D maybe TRBD1 (6 bases). Trimming removed 4 bases from V and 4 bases from J, with 21 bases in between. The length of the CDR3 is 18 residues. The germline CDR1 and CDR2 sequences are SGHTS and YDEGEE. CDR3 sequence reads: CASSKSLGGGSGANVLTF. The CDR3 DNA reads TGTGCCAGCAGCAAAAGTCTAGGGGGTGGCTCCGGGGCCAACGTCCTGACTTTC.

The chain is built from TRBV28 and TRBJ1-3; 7 nucleotides align to TRBD1. CDR1 is MDHEN and CDR2 is SYDVKM in the germline V gene. Trimming took 6 bases from V and 1 from J; bases not matched to a gene: 9. This CDR3 is built from 16 residues. The chain's CDR3 is CASRPTGLLSGNTIYF. In nucleotides, the CDR3 is TGTGCCAGCAGACCGACAGGGCTGCTATCTGGAAACACCATATATTTT.

CDR3 in amino acids: CASRGAGRVDEQYF. The CDR3 DNA is TGTGCCAGCAGAGGGGCCGGGAGGGTCGACGAGCAGTACTTC. This rearrangement joins TRBV28 to TRBJ2-7; 8 bases map to TRBD2. After removal of 6 bases from V and 5 bases from J, the junction contained 9 bases not matched to a gene. The CDR3 consists of 14 residues. The V gene's germline CDR1 is MDHEN and CDR2 SYDVKM.

The chain uses TRBV20-1 and TRBJ1-1, with unresolved D. Trimming left V 3 bases short and J 1 base short, with 12 bases between. This CDR3 spans 14 amino acids. Germline assignment: CDR1 DFQATT and CDR2 SNEGSKA (reference sequence). The CDR3 is CSASPARGNTEAFF. CDR3 bases: TGCAGTGCTAGTCCCGCCCGAGGGAACACTGAAGCTTTCTTT.

V usage is TRBV19 and J usage is TRBJ2-3; the D gene is possibly TRBD2 (7 bases). Germline V lookup: CDR1 LNHDA, CDR2 SQIVND (reference sequence). V lost 6 bases and J lost 2, with 12 bases in between. The CDR3 covers 14 residues. CDR3 nucleotides: TGTGCCAGTAGCCTAGGGGGGGCCACAGATACGCAGTATTTT. It specifies CASSLGGATDTQYF.